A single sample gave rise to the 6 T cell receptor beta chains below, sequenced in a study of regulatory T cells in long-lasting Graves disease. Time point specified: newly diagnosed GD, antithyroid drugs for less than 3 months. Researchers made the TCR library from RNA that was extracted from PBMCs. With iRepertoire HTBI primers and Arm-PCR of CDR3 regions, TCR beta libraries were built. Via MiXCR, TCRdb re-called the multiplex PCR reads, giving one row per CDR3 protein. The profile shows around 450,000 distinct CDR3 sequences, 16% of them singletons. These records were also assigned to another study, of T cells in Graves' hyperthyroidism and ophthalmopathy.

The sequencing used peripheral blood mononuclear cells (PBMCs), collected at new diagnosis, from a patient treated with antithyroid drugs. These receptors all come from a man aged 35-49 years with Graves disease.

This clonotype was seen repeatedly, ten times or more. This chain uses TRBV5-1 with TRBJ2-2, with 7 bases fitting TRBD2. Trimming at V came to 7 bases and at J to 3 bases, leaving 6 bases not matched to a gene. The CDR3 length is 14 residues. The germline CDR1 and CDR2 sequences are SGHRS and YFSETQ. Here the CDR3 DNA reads TGCGCCAGCCACCTCGCGGGAGACACCGGGGAGCTGTTTTTT. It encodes CASHLAGDTGELFF.

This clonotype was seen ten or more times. For the CDR3, the DNA is TGTGCCAGCAGTGAGGTTTCGGGATCTTACGAGCAGTACTTC. Translation gives CASSEVSGSYEQYF. The chain recombines TRBV2 with TRBJ2-7; perhaps TRBD2 as D (5 bases). CDR3 length: 14 residues. Germline V lookup: CDR1 SNHLY, CDR2 FYNNEI. V lost 3 bases, J lost 4 bases, and 13 bases lay in between.

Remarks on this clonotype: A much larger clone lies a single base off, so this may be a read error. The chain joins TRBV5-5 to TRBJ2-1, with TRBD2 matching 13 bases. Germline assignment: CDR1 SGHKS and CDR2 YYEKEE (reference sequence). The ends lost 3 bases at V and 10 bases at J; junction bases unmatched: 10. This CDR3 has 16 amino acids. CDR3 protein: CASSSRTSGSSYEQFF. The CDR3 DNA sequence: TGTGCCAGCAGCTCGAGGACTAGCGGGAGTAGTTACGAGCAGTTCTTC.

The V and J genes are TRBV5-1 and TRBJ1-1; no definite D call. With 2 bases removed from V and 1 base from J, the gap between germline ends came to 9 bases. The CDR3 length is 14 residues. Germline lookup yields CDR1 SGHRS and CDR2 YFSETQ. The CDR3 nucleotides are TGCGCCAGCAGCTTCTACGTCTCGAACACTGAAGCTTTCTTT. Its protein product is CASSFYVSNTEAFF. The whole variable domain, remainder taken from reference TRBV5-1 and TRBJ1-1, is KAGVTQTPRYLIKTRGQQVTLSCSPISGHRSVSWYQQTPGQGLQFLFEYFSETQRNKGNFPGRFSGRQFSNSRSEMNVSTLELGDSALYLCASSFYVSNTEAFFGQGTRLTVV.

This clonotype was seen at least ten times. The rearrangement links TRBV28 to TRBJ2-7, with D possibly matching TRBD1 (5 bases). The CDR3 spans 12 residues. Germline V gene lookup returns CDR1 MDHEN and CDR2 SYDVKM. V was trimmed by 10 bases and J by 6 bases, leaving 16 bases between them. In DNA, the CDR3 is TGTGCCACCTACTTGATGGGGCTCGAGCAGTACTTC. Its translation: CATYLMGLEQYF.

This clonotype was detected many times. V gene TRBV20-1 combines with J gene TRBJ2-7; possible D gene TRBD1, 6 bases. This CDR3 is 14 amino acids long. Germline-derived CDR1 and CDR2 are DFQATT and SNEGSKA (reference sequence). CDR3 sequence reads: CSTLSRDTSYEQYF. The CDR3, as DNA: TGCAGCACCCTATCCCGGGACACCTCCTACGAGCAGTACTTC.